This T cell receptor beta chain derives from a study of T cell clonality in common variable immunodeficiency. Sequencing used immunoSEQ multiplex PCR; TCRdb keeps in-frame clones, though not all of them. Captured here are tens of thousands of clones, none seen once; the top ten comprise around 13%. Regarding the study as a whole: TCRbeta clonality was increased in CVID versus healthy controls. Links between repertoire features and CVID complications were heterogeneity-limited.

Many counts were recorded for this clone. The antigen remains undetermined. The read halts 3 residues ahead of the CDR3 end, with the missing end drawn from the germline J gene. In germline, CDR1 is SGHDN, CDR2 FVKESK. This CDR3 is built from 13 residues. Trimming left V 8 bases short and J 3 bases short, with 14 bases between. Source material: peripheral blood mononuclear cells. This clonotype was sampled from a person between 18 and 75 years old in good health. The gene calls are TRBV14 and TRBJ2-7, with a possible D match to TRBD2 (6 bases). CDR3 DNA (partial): TGTGCCAGCGAGGGACCCGGGGGCTACGAG. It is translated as CASEGPGGYE. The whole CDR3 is CASEGPGGYEQYF.